The 15 T cell receptor beta chains below all came from one sample that was sequenced in a study of blood T cell repertoires in COVID-19. Only in-frame clones appear in the TCRdb table, and some are missing; sequencing was by immunoSEQ multiplex PCR. The profile covers 95,000 to 150,000 clones, with around 85% appearing a single time and 3.9% taken by the ten largest. Sequenced: peripheral blood. The receptor set was obtained from a man in his 60s with acute or convalescent COVID-19.

CDR3 protein: CATSPMWGATEAFF. Written as DNA, the CDR3 is TGTGCCACCAGCCCGATGTGGGGCGCTACCGAAGCTTTCTTT. J is TRBJ1-1 and V is TRBV15; tentatively, D is TRBD1 (5 bases). CDR1 LNHNV and CDR2 YYDKDF come from the germline V gene (reference sequence). V dropped 5 bases and J dropped 8 bases, with 18 bases sitting between them. The CDR3 has 14 amino acids.

The gene calls are TRBV7-9 and TRBJ2-6; TRBD1 might be the D (5 bases). V lost 1 base to trimming and J lost 10 bases, with 5 bases between them. The germline CDR1 and CDR2 sequences are SEHNR and FQNEAQ (reference sequence). The CDR3 covers 12 residues. The CDR3 protein is CASSLEGNVLTF. DNA of the CDR3: TGTGCCAGCAGCTTAGAGGGGAACGTCCTGACTTTC. Combining the CDR3 with reference TRBV7-9 and TRBJ2-6 gives the whole variable domain DTGVSQNPRHKITKRGQNVTFRCDPISEHNRLYWYRQTLGQGPEFLTYFQNEAQLEKSRLLSDRFSAERPKGSFSTLEIQRTEQGDSAMYLCASSLEGNVLTFGAGSRLTVL.

The chain combines TRBV11-2 with TRBJ2-1, with D unresolved. V was shortened by 0 bases and J by 9 bases, with 9 bases between the two germline ends. CDR1 and CDR2 (germline): SGHAT, FQNNGV. The CDR3 runs to 13 residues. In nucleotides, the CDR3 is TGTGCCAGCAGCTTAGAACCCCGCGGTGAGCAGTTCTTC. Translation: CASSLEPRGEQFF.

V is TRBV11-2 and J is TRBJ2-1, with D perhaps TRBD1 (6 bases). The CDR3 totals 14 residues. Per the germline V gene, CDR1 is SGHAT and CDR2 is FQNNGV. V shed 0 bases and J shed 5 bases, with 8 bases lying between them. CDR3 nucleotide sequence: TGTGCCAGCAGCTTAGACAGGGGCCACAATGAGCAGTTCTTC. Encoded protein: CASSLDRGHNEQFF.

CDR3 in amino acids: CSVDRLRGQSYEQYF. In DNA, the CDR3 is TGCAGCGTTGACCGACTGCGGGGACAGTCCTACGAGCAGTACTTC. This chain joins TRBV29-1 and TRBJ2-7, with TRBD1 as a possible D gene (7 bases). Trimming pared 3 bases from V and 1 base from J, leaving 16 bases between. This CDR3 contains 15 residues. CDR1 is SQVTM and CDR2 is ANQGSEA in the germline V gene.

J is TRBJ1-5 and V is TRBV6-5; maybe TRBD1 (6 bases). This CDR3 region has 14 residues. The V end lost 6 bases, the J end lost 7 bases, and 16 bases lay between the germline ends. Germline-derived CDR1 and CDR2 are MNHEY and SVGAGI. In nucleotides, the CDR3 is TGTGCCAGCAGACTTCAGGGGCGGGGGCAGCCCCAGCATTTT. This translates into CASRLQGRGQPQHF.

The chain has TRBV7-8 and TRBJ1-5; D may be TRBD1 (6 bases). V was clipped by 0 bases and J by 6 bases, with 15 bases between them. CDR3 length equals 16 residues. The germline V gene has CDR1 SGHVS and CDR2 FQNEAQ. The CDR3 protein is CASSLALGARGQPQHF. In nucleotides, the CDR3 is TGTGCCAGCAGCTTAGCCCTGGGGGCCAGGGGTCAGCCCCAGCATTTT.

CDR3 sequence (DNA): TGTGCCAGCAGGCTAGGGTTCACTAGCGGCGAGCAGTACTTC. Encoded protein: CASRLGFTSGEQYF. V is TRBV27 and J is TRBJ2-7; TRBD2 matches at 8 bases. The V segment lost 6 bases and the J segment 6 bases; nucleotides outside the gene matches: 10. CDR3 length: 14 residues. Per germline, CDR1 MNHEY and CDR2 SMNVEV (reference sequence).

This clone was observed a few times. The chain combines TRBV6-2 or TRBV6-3 with TRBJ1-5; D is ambiguous. The CDR3 covers 13 residues. The ends were cut back, 3 bases at V and 6 bases at J, with 9 bases in the middle. Germline V gives CDR1 MNHEY, CDR2 SVGEGT. CDR3 region: CASSYQEVQPQHF. CDR3 nucleotide sequence: TGTGCCAGCAGTTATCAGGAGGTTCAGCCCCAGCATTTT.

This sequence joins TRBV27 and TRBJ2-4; TRBD1 might be the D (5 bases). Deletions cut 0 bases from V and 0 bases from J, with 9 bases between. The length of the CDR3 is 16 residues. Per germline, CDR1 MNHEY and CDR2 SMNVEV (reference sequence). DNA for the CDR3: TGTGCCAGCAGTTTATCGATAAGGGGAGCCAAAAACATTCAGTACTTC. Protein sequence: CASSLSIRGAKNIQYF.

V and J are TRBV3-1 (or the pseudogene TRBV3-2) and TRBJ1-2, with D possibly matching TRBD1 (5 bases). CDR1 and CDR2 from the germline V gene are LGHDT and YNNKEL (reference sequence). Trimming pared 0 bases from V and 8 bases from J, leaving 22 bases between. The CDR3 spans 17 residues. The CDR3 loop is CASSQDAHPGQWGGYTF. The CDR3 nucleotides read TGTGCCAGCAGCCAAGACGCCCATCCTGGACAATGGGGCGGCTACACCTTC.

The rearrangement uses TRBV6-6 and TRBJ2-7, with D unresolved. CDR1 and CDR2 (germline): MNHNY, SVGAGI (reference sequence). The CDR3 is 14 residues long. V lost 7 bases to trimming and J lost 4 bases, with 17 bases between them. The CDR3 loop reads CASTPRVSPYEQYF. The CDR3 region has the DNA TGTGCCAGCACCCCTCGGGTGAGCCCTTACGAGCAGTACTTC.

The chain employs TRBV19 and TRBJ2-2; possible D gene TRBD1, 6 bases. Germline CDR1 and CDR2: LNHDA and SQIVND (reference sequence). The ends were cut back, 5 bases at V and 6 bases at J, with 10 bases in the middle. The CDR3 length is 13 residues. CDR3 residues: CASSSHRAGELFF. The CDR3 bases are TGTGCCAGTAGTTCGCACAGGGCCGGGGAGCTGTTTTTT.

The genes are TRBV28 and TRBJ2-5; TRBD1 aligns across 8 bases. There are 14 residues in the CDR3. With V trimmed by 5 bases and J by 7 bases, 9 bases remained unmatched. Germline assignment: CDR1 MDHEN and CDR2 SYDVKM. CDR3 loop: CASSPRGQGGTQYF. The CDR3 DNA reads as TGTGCCAGCAGTCCCAGGGGGCAGGGCGGGACCCAGTACTTC. Full variable domain (outside the CDR3, taken from reference TRBV28 and TRBJ2-5): DVKVTQSSRYLVKRTGEKVFLECVQDMDHENMFWYRQDPGLGLRLIYFSYDVKMKEKGDIPEGYSVSREKKERFSLILESASTNQTSMYLCASSPRGQGGTQYFGPGTRLLVL.

This sequence joins TRBV30 and TRBJ2-1; 9 bases agree with TRBD1. The CDR3 runs to 15 residues. Germline V gives CDR1 GTSNPN, CDR2 SVGIG (reference sequence). V lost 0 bases to trimming and J lost 8 bases; unmatched junction nucleotides: 8. CDR3 nucleotides: TGTGCCTGGAGTGTTCCACAGGGGGCTTCCGATGAGCAGTTCTTC. It is translated as CAWSVPQGASDEQFF. Based on the CDR3 plus reference TRBV30 and TRBJ2-1, the full variable domain is SQTIHQWPATLVQPVGSPLSLECTVEGTSNPNLYWYRQAAGRGLQLLFYSVGIGQISSEVPQNLSASRPQDRQFILSSKKLLLSDSGFYLCAWSVPQGASDEQFFGPGTRLTVL.